A single sample is the source of the 2 T cell receptor beta chains below, sequenced in a study of blood T cell repertoires in COVID-19. Sequencing used immunoSEQ multiplex PCR; TCRdb keeps in-frame clones, though not all of them. The sample consists of about 440,000 clones, 70% to 90% of them appearing once. The sample taken for sequencing was PBMCs or T cells enriched from blood (not recorded which). The receptors were sampled from a woman under 30 with acute COVID-19.

CDR3 amino acids: CASSPDQQVGQPQHF. The CDR3 region has the DNA TGTGCCAGCAGTCCCGACCAGCAGGTAGGACAGCCCCAGCATTTT. This sequence joins TRBV6-2 or TRBV6-3 and TRBJ1-5; D gene uncertain. Germline V CDR1 and CDR2: MNHEY, SVGEGT. The CDR3 loop spans 15 amino acids. V gave up 5 bases and J gave up 7 bases, with 18 bases separating them.

The V gene is TRBV7-6, the J gene TRBJ2-5; 10 bases match TRBD1. Germline V gene lookup returns CDR1 SGHVS and CDR2 FNYEAQ. V shed 2 bases, J shed 4 bases, and the junction held 4 bases outside the gene matches. The CDR3 spans 15 residues. CDR3 nucleotide sequence: TGTGCCAGCAGCTTATGGGACAGGGGTTCAGAGACCCAGTACTTC. The encoded protein is CASSLWDRGSETQYF.